This T cell receptor beta chain was recovered during a study of T-cell reconstitution after alpha-beta-depleted transplantation in children. Researchers prepared the TCRbeta library using unique molecular identifiers, the study reports. Using its own MiXCR run on the PCR reads, TCRdb lists one record per CDR3 protein. The data show hundreds of thousands of distinct CDR3 sequences, approximately 20% seen once. This clonotype was detected a few times. The junction does not match germline at one end; this may be a read error. This clonotype was obtained from a human donor who donated a stem cell graft to a child with acute lymphoblastic leukemia. The specimen comprised PBMCs from the stem cell graft donor, sampled from the stem cell graft.

The DNA for the CDR3 is TGTGCCAGCAGCAAACGGGACAGGGGGAACATTGAAGCTTTCTTT. It encodes CASSKRDRGNIEAFF. This rearrangement joins TRBV7-8 to TRBJ1-1; 11 bases align to TRBD1. The CDR3 covers 15 residues. Per germline, CDR1 SGHVS and CDR2 FQNEAQ.